This T cell receptor beta chain was recovered during a study of T cells in Graves' hyperthyroidism and ophthalmopathy. The study, taken as a whole, reports: Using 13 V-J features, a model discriminated ophthalmopathy from stable hyperthyroidism.

TCR beta CDR3 region amplification was performed from RNA transcripts. HTBI primers were employed in a first-round RT-PCR of the TCR CDR3. Each CDR3 protein gets one entry after TCRdb re-called the multiplex PCR reads with MiXCR. The profile shows around 250,000 distinct CDR3 sequences, just over 14% of them singletons. Germline CDR1 reads SGHAT; CDR2 reads FQDESV (reference sequence). With 4 bases clipped from V and 4 bases from J, the junction kept 5 bases outside the gene matches. The CDR3 consists of 14 residues. Uncontrolled infection, other autoimmune disease, pregnancy and lactation each barred patients from inclusion. This clonotype appeared many times. Its antigen is unidentified.

Sequenced input: blood. The chain has TRBV11-1 and TRBJ2-5; 8 bases are a match to TRBD1. This TCR was recovered from a woman in her thirties or forties with Graves' hyperthyroidism that later progressed to Graves' ophthalmopathy. The CDR3 reads CASSYDRGGETQYF. The CDR3 DNA follows: TGTGCCAGCAGCTACGACAGGGGTGGAGAGACCCAGTACTTC. Based on the CDR3 plus reference TRBV11-1 and TRBJ2-5, the full variable domain is EAEVAQSPRYKITEKSQAVAFWCDPISGHATLYWYRQILGQGPELLVQFQDESVVDDSQLPKDRFSAERLKGVDSTLKIQPAELGDSAMYLCASSYDRGGETQYFGPGTRLLVL.